Listed here are 30 T cell receptor beta chains from one sample, sequenced in a study of T cell responses to AZD1222 COVID-19 vaccine. Clones were read by immunoSEQ multiplex PCR, and TCRdb kept only the in-frame ones, dropping some. The table lists some 120,000 clones, just over 85% of them singletons. Sequenced material: peripheral blood, taken on day 0 of AZD1222 vaccination. These receptor sequences come from an adult in good health.

The chain uses TRBV29-1 and TRBJ1-2; possible D gene TRBD1, 6 bases. The CDR3 is 12 residues long. Trimming took off 2 bases at V and 14 bases at J, with 18 bases between the two ends. The germline CDR1 and CDR2 sequences are SQVTM and ANQGSEA. CDR3 region: CSVELGGGPSTF. The CDR3 DNA reads TGCAGCGTTGAATTGGGGGGCGGCCCATCGACCTTC.

The chain recombines TRBV11-1 with TRBJ2-2; perhaps D is TRBD1 or TRBD2 (7 bases each). Germline V gives CDR1 SGHAT, CDR2 FQDESV (reference sequence). The CDR3 is 16 residues long. The V gene lost 5 bases and the J gene lost 6 bases, with 19 bases spanning the gap. The CDR3 nucleotides are TGTGCCAGCAGCCCCGGGGGGAGGACAGGAGCCGGGGAGCTGTTTTTT. It specifies CASSPGGRTGAGELFF.

This clone was counted once. The chain links TRBV7-8 to TRBJ2-7; D is perhaps TRBD1 (5 bases). Germline values: CDR1 SGHVS, CDR2 FQNEAQ. The CDR3 has 14 residues. V lost 5 bases and J lost 3, with 14 bases in between. In DNA, the CDR3 is TGTGCCAGCAGCCCTTTCCAGGGTATCTACGAGCAGTACTTC. Translation: CASSPFQGIYEQYF.

The rearrangement links TRBV2 to TRBJ2-5, with D uncertain. Germline CDR1 is SNHLY and CDR2 is FYNNEI. The CDR3 spans 11 residues. Trimming shortened V by 8 bases and J by 0 bases, and 4 bases separated the two germline ends. The CDR3 DNA follows: TGTGCCAGCCAGTACCAAGAGACCCAGTACTTC. It encodes CASQYQETQYF.

This clone appeared once. CDR3 nucleotide sequence: TGTGCCAGCAGTTTCCCCAGAGTCCGTGGTGGCACAGATACGCAGTATTTT. Translating it yields CASSFPRVRGGTDTQYF. J is TRBJ2-3 and V is TRBV28; no clear D gene. CDR1 is MDHEN, CDR2 SYDVKM, per germline. The ends were cut back, 3 bases at V and 1 base at J, with 17 bases in the middle. The CDR3 has 17 residues.

The V gene is TRBV19, the J gene TRBJ2-1; maybe TRBD2 (5 bases). The CDR3 sequence is 18 residues long. Germline CDR1 reads LNHDA; CDR2 reads SQIVND (reference sequence). Between the trimmed V and J ends, which lost 6 bases and 5 bases, there was a span of 26 bases. The chain's CDR3 is CASSENHNVGMGHNEQFF. In DNA form, the CDR3 reads TGTGCCAGTAGCGAGAACCATAATGTCGGGATGGGCCACAATGAGCAGTTCTTC.

V is TRBV28 and J is TRBJ2-7, with D possibly being TRBD2 (6 bases). The CDR3 has 12 amino acids. CDR1 is MDHEN and CDR2 is SYDVKM in the germline V gene. Trimming removed 3 bases from V and 6 bases from J, with 9 bases in between. CDR3 region: CASSLEGFEQYF. CDR3 sequence (DNA): TGTGCCAGCAGTTTGGAGGGTTTCGAGCAGTACTTC.

V usage is TRBV4-3 and J usage is TRBJ1-4; D not resolved. The CDR3 runs 15 residues. V was cut by 1 base and J by 3 bases, with 9 bases left in between. Germline V gene lookup returns CDR1 LGHNA and CDR2 YSLEER. The CDR3 protein is CASSQGSQPNEKLFF. The CDR3 DNA sequence: TGCGCCAGCAGCCAAGGCTCACAGCCTAATGAAAAACTGTTTTTT.

The chain is built from TRBV7-9 and TRBJ1-6; D might be TRBD1 (6 bases). CDR1 SEHNR and CDR2 FQNEAQ come from the germline V gene (reference sequence). The ends were cut back, 0 bases at V and 5 bases at J, with 11 bases in the middle. This CDR3 region has 16 residues. The CDR3 DNA reads TGTGCCAGCAGCTTAGCGACAGGTTATAATAATTCACCCCTCCACTTT. This codes for CASSLATGYNNSPLHF.

The CDR3 region is CASKDRENTEAFF. CDR3 DNA: TGTGCCAGCAAAGACAGGGAGAACACTGAAGCTTTCTTT. This chain uses TRBV6-5 with TRBJ1-1, with 7 bases identical to TRBD1. V lost 7 bases to trimming and J lost 1 base; unmatched junction nucleotides: 3. This CDR3 comprises 13 residues. CDR1 MNHEY and CDR2 SVGAGI come from the germline V gene.

The CDR3 DNA reads TGTGCCAGCACCACGATTCGCCGGGGACACCTCAATCAGCCCCAGCATTTT. It encodes CASTTIRRGHLNQPQHF. This sequence joins TRBV28 and TRBJ1-5; the D gene is possibly TRBD1 (6 bases). Trimming stripped 7 bases from V and 3 bases from J, with 22 bases between. This CDR3 is built from 17 residues. CDR1 and CDR2 (germline): MDHEN, SYDVKM.

V is TRBV6-6 and J is TRBJ1-2, with TRBD1 identical over 7 bases. From germline, CDR1 is MNHNY and CDR2 SVGAGI (reference sequence). The CDR3 sequence is 12 residues long. The V gene end was trimmed by 11 bases and the J gene end by 8 bases; junction bases not matched to a gene: 11. In DNA form, the CDR3 reads TGTGCCGGCGGGACAGCCCAGGGAGGCTACACCTTC. This encodes CAGGTAQGGYTF.

The CDR3 region is CATSVYQRYEQYF. CDR3 in DNA: TGTGCCACCTCAGTTTATCAGCGCTACGAGCAGTACTTC. The V and J genes are TRBV28 and TRBJ2-7; D is undetermined. Trimming pared 10 bases from V and 3 bases from J, leaving 16 bases between. CDR1 and CDR2 (germline): MDHEN, SYDVKM. The CDR3 is 13 residues long.

The CDR3 nucleotides read TGTGCCAGTAGTATAGTCCCGGGAAAAGAAGCTTTCTTT. Residues: CASSIVPGKEAFF. The chain employs TRBV19 and TRBJ1-1; D ambiguous. CDR3 length: 13 residues. Between the trimmed V and J ends, which lost 1 base and 8 bases, there was a span of 11 bases. The germline V gene has CDR1 LNHDA and CDR2 SQIVND (reference sequence). The variable domain in full, with the rest retrieved from reference TRBV19 and TRBJ1-1, is DGGITQSPKYLFRKEGQNVTLSCEQNLNHDAMYWYRQDPGQGLRLIYYSQIVNDFQKGDIAEGYSVSREKKESFPLTVTSAQKNPTAFYLCASSIVPGKEAFFGQGTRLTVV.

The chain is built from TRBV5-1 and TRBJ1-1; possibly TRBD1 for D (6 bases). Trimming pared 4 bases from V and 0 bases from J, leaving 16 bases between. The germline V gene has CDR1 SGHRS and CDR2 YFSETQ. The length of the CDR3 is 16 residues. CDR3 nucleotide sequence: TGCGCCAGCAGCATCGCAGGGGTTCATATGAACACTGAAGCTTTCTTT. Translation gives CASSIAGVHMNTEAFF.

Here the CDR3 reads CASSPGEGPLNEKLFF. CDR3 sequence (DNA): TGCGCCAGCAGCCCCGGGGAGGGACCCCTTAATGAAAAACTGTTTTTT. This chain joins TRBV5-1 and TRBJ1-4, with D tentatively TRBD1 (5 bases). This CDR3 has 16 amino acids. Germline lookup yields CDR1 SGHRS and CDR2 YFSETQ. Trimming shortened V by 4 bases and J by 4 bases, and 17 bases separated the two germline ends.

The chain recombines TRBV3-1 (or the pseudogene TRBV3-2) with TRBJ1-5; D is possibly TRBD1 (5 bases). The ends were cut back, 1 base at V and 6 bases at J, with 10 bases in the middle. The CDR3 is 14 amino acids. Germline V gives CDR1 LGHDT, CDR2 YNNKEL (reference sequence). CDR3 amino acids: CASSQARAIQPQHF. Written as DNA, the CDR3 is TGTGCCAGCAGCCAAGCCAGGGCGATTCAGCCCCAGCATTTT.

The rearrangement links TRBV28 to TRBJ2-7; D is perhaps TRBD2 (5 bases). V lost 7 bases, J lost 5 bases, and 15 bases lay in between. Per the germline V gene, CDR1 is MDHEN and CDR2 is SYDVKM. The CDR3 extends over 13 amino acids. The CDR3 nucleotides read TGTGCCAGCACGGACTTTAAAGCCCACGAGCAGTACTTC. Translation: CASTDFKAHEQYF.

CDR3 protein: CASSSRQGRNSPLHF. As DNA, the CDR3 is TGTGCCAGCAGCTCCCGCCAGGGGAGGAATTCACCCCTCCACTTT. The chain links TRBV7-9 to TRBJ1-6, with a tentative D call TRBD1 (6 bases). The V gene lost 4 bases and the J gene lost 7 bases, with 14 bases spanning the gap. Germline CDR1 reads SEHNR; CDR2 reads FQNEAQ (reference sequence). This CDR3 comprises 15 residues.

About this clone: The junction does not match germline at one end; this may be a read error. V and J are TRBV14 and TRBJ1-2; D not resolved. Germline V gene sequence: CDR1 SGHDN, CDR2 FVKESK. This CDR3 is built from 10 residues. Here the CDR3 reads CASSQTDCGF. CDR3 bases: TGTGCCAGCAGCCAGACCGACTGTGGCTTC.

In this sample, this clone turned up once. The chain has TRBV2 and TRBJ2-2; D may correspond to TRBD1 or TRBD2 (5 bases each). Germline CDR1 and CDR2: SNHLY and FYNNEI. The V and J ends lost 3 bases and 1 base respectively, with 9 bases between them. The CDR3 length is 15 residues. The CDR3 loop reads CASSDRGRNTGELFF. CDR3 DNA sequence: TGTGCCAGCAGTGATCGGGGACGGAACACCGGGGAGCTGTTTTTT.

This clone was picked up one time. Other DNA sequences in this sample translate to the same CDR3. This rearrangement joins TRBV5-4 to TRBJ1-5; D gene ambiguous. The V end lost 0 bases, the J end lost 3 bases, and 7 bases lay between the germline ends. Germline values: CDR1 SGHNT, CDR2 YYREEE (reference sequence). CDR3 length equals 14 residues. CDR3 in amino acids: CASSLEGPNQPQHF. In DNA form, the CDR3 reads TGTGCCAGCAGCTTGGAAGGGCCCAATCAGCCCCAGCATTTT.

The V call is TRBV7-9, the J call TRBJ1-4; 8 bases align to TRBD1. From germline, CDR1 is SEHNR and CDR2 FQNEAQ (reference sequence). The CDR3 is 18 amino acids. V was pared by 5 bases and J by 0 bases, with 11 bases of the junction left unmatched. The CDR3 loop is CASSLYRGELATNEKLFF. CDR3 bases: TGTGCCAGCAGCCTCTACAGGGGGGAACTCGCAACTAATGAAAAACTGTTTTTT.

J is TRBJ1-1 and V is TRBV10-3; TRBD1 matches 8 bases. V lost 2 bases and J lost 1; bases outside the gene matches: 3. This CDR3 is 15 amino acids long. Germline CDR1 and CDR2: ENHRY and SYGVKD. CDR3 amino acids: CAISETGGKNTEAFF. The CDR3 coding sequence is TGTGCCATCAGTGAGACAGGGGGAAAGAACACTGAAGCTTTCTTT.

The gene calls are TRBV5-1 and TRBJ2-5; either TRBD1 or TRBD2 may fit D (5 bases each). Germline CDR1 and CDR2: SGHRS and YFSETQ. V gave up 4 bases and J gave up 1 base, with 11 bases separating them. The length of the CDR3 is 14 residues. The CDR3 DNA follows: TGCGCCAGCAGCATTGGGACCACCCAAGAGACCCAGTACTTC. Residues: CASSIGTTQETQYF.

The V gene is TRBV6-5, the J gene TRBJ2-5; TRBD1 aligns across 9 bases. V trimming: 6 bases; J trimming: 5 bases; junction bases outside the gene matches: 4. Germline V gene lookup returns CDR1 MNHEY and CDR2 SVGAGI. The CDR3 sequence is 13 residues long. The CDR3 reads CASRTTGGETQYF. DNA for the CDR3: TGTGCCAGCAGGACGACAGGGGGTGAGACCCAGTACTTC.

The V and J genes are TRBV5-4 and TRBJ1-1; the match to TRBD1 covers 8 bases. The CDR3 length is 14 residues. The junction had 6 bases not matched to a gene; V was cut back by 4 bases and J by 4 bases. From germline, CDR1 is SGHNT and CDR2 YYREEE (reference sequence). The CDR3 DNA is TGTGCCAGCAGCCCCGGACAGGGCTTCACTGAAGCTTTCTTT. Its protein is CASSPGQGFTEAFF.

V usage is TRBV7-8 and J usage is TRBJ1-2; D gene uncertain. Between the trimmed V and J ends, which lost 5 bases and 8 bases, there was a span of 9 bases. CDR3 size: 11 residues. Germline CDR1 and CDR2: SGHVS and FQNEAQ. The CDR3 nucleotides read TGTGCCAGCAGCCCGATAACGGGCTACACCTTC. Translating it yields CASSPITGYTF.

This clone was found once. This sequence joins TRBV7-2 and TRBJ1-1; D unresolved. The germline CDR1 and CDR2 sequences are SGHTA and FQGNSA. This CDR3 spans 13 amino acids. V lost 4 bases, J lost 9 bases, and 15 bases lay in between. CDR3 DNA sequence: TGTGCCAGCAGCTCGAACCAGGTGTTAAAAGCTTTCTTT. Its protein is CASSSNQVLKAFF.

This clone was detected only a few times. The V gene is TRBV6-5, the J gene TRBJ2-6, with a possible D match to TRBD2 (5 bases). Germline values: CDR1 MNHEY, CDR2 SVGAGI. The CDR3 spans 16 residues. V lost 0 bases and J 4 bases, leaving 10 bases between the germline ends. CDR3 DNA sequence: TGTGCCAGCAGTTACTCGAGAGGGCCCGGGGCCAACGTCCTGACTTTC. It encodes CASSYSRGPGANVLTF.